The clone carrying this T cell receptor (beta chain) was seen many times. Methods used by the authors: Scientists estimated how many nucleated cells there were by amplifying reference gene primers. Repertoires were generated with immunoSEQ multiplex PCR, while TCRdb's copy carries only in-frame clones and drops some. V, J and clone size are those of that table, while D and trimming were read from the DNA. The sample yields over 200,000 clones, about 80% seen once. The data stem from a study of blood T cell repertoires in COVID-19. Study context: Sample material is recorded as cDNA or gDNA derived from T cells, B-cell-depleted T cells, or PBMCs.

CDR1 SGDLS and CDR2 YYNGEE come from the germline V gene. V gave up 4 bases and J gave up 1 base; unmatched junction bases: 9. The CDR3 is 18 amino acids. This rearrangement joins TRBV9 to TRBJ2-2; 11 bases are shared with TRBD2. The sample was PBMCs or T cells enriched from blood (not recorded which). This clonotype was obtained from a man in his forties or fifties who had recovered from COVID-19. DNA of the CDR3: TGTGCCAGCAGCACGACGGGGGGACTAGCGGAGAACACCGGGGAGCTGTTTTTT. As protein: CASSTTGGLAENTGELFF.